Following are 18 T cell receptor beta chains from one sample sequenced in a study of blood T cell repertoires in COVID-19. TCRdb's table, derived via immunoSEQ multiplex PCR, lists solely in-frame clones and lacks some. The sample has about 300,000 clones, 86% seen once; the top ten hold about 1.6%. Sequences were obtained from peripheral blood. All receptors derive from a woman aged 45-65 years with acute or convalescent COVID-19.

The genes are TRBV19 and TRBJ1-2, with TRBD1 matching over 7 bases. The CDR3 length is 14 residues. Germline V gene lookup returns CDR1 LNHDA and CDR2 SQIVND (reference sequence). Trimming cost V 7 bases and J 4 bases; bases outside gene matches: 9. The CDR3 region is CASNRGYPPYGYTF. The CDR3 DNA follows: TGTGCCAGTAACAGGGGATACCCCCCCTATGGCTACACCTTC.

This chain joins TRBV20-1 and TRBJ2-4; D possibly corresponds to TRBD1 (5 bases). Germline V gene sequence: CDR1 DFQATT, CDR2 SNEGSKA (reference sequence). Trimming shortened V by 3 bases and J by 9 bases, and 12 bases separated the two germline ends. This CDR3 is 12 amino acids long. CDR3 nucleotides: TGCAGTGCTAGTCCCAGGGTAGCCATTCAGTACTTC. It yields the protein CSASPRVAIQYF.

This clone turned up a few times. As DNA, the CDR3 is TGTGCCAGCAGCTCAATCGTTTCCGGTAATGAAAAACTGTTTTTT. Translation gives CASSSIVSGNEKLFF. The rearrangement uses TRBV7-2 and TRBJ1-4, with no clear D. Germline-derived CDR1 and CDR2 are SGHTA and FQGNSA. The CDR3 length is 15 residues. V lost 4 bases to trimming and J lost 4 bases, with 13 bases between them.

The chain employs TRBV28 and TRBJ2-1; the match to TRBD2 covers 7 bases. Per the germline V gene, CDR1 is MDHEN and CDR2 is SYDVKM. The trim removed 1 base at V and 6 bases at J, leaving 9 bases unmatched. The CDR3 spans 16 residues. The CDR3 loop reads CASSLFGASGSNEQFF. CDR3 sequence (DNA): TGTGCCAGCAGTTTATTCGGGGCTAGCGGTAGCAATGAGCAGTTCTTC.

This clone was picked up one time. This chain joins TRBV18 and TRBJ1-4; TRBD1 is a possible D gene (5 bases). Germline assignment: CDR1 KGHSH and CDR2 LQKENI. CDR3 size: 15 residues. The germline V and J ends were trimmed by 2 bases and 6 bases, with 13 bases remaining between them. CDR3 in DNA: TGTGCCAGCTCACCAAGGGGAGGAATTGATGAAAAACTGTTTTTT. Translation: CASSPRGGIDEKLFF. Complete variable domain (other parts from reference TRBV18 and TRBJ1-4): NAGVMQNPRHLVRRRGQEARLRCSPMKGHSHVYWYRQLPEEGLKFMVYLQKENIIDESGMPKERFSAEFPKEGPSILRIQQVVRGDSAAYFCASSPRGGIDEKLFFGSGTQLSVL.

This clone was counted a single time. The CDR3 coding sequence is TGTGCCAGTACCGGATGGACTAGCGGGAGAACCGGGGAGCTGTTTTTT. This sequence encodes CASTGWTSGRTGELFF. The chain employs TRBV19 and TRBJ2-2; TRBD2 aligns across 13 bases. V lost 7 bases and J lost 5; bases outside the gene matches: 7. CDR1 and CDR2 (germline): LNHDA, SQIVND (reference sequence). CDR3 length: 16 amino acids.

This chain joins TRBV30 and TRBJ2-7; D may be TRBD2 (6 bases). CDR3 length: 13 residues. Trimming removed 0 bases at V and 9 bases at J, with 15 bases between. CDR1 and CDR2 (germline): GTSNPN, SVGIG (reference sequence). Here the CDR3 reads CAWSVNRRDGQYF. CDR3 sequence (DNA): TGTGCCTGGAGTGTAAATAGGCGGGACGGGCAGTACTTC. The variable domain in full, with the rest retrieved from reference TRBV30 and TRBJ2-7, is SQTIHQWPATLVQPVGSPLSLECTVEGTSNPNLYWYRQAAGRGLQLLFYSVGIGQISSEVPQNLSASRPQDRQFILSSKKLLLSDSGFYLCAWSVNRRDGQYFGPGTRLTVT.

The chain has TRBV20-1 and TRBJ1-1; TRBD1 matches at 8 bases. The CDR3 sequence is 13 residues long. The germline CDR1 and CDR2 sequences are DFQATT and SNEGSKA (reference sequence). With 3 bases clipped from V and 3 bases from J, the junction kept 3 bases outside the gene matches. Here the CDR3 reads CSASPDRDTEAFF. CDR3 DNA: TGCAGTGCTAGTCCGGACAGGGACACTGAAGCTTTCTTT.

This chain uses TRBV10-3 with TRBJ2-7; 12 bases fit TRBD2. The CDR3 length is 18 residues. The germline gives CDR1 ENHRY, CDR2 SYGVKD. J was trimmed by 7 bases and V by 3 bases; bases with no gene match: 16. CDR3 bases: TGTGCCATCAGTGACGCCCGAACTGCTAGCGGGAGGGCCCGGGAGCAGTACTTC. It encodes CAISDARTASGRAREQYF.

The rearrangement uses TRBV9 and TRBJ2-1; possible D gene TRBD2, 6 bases. The CDR3 is 15 amino acids. Looked up from germline, CDR1 is SGDLS and CDR2 is YYNGEE. Trimming shortened V by 0 bases and J by 3 bases, and 10 bases separated the two germline ends. CDR3 sequence: CASSVDSGDYNEQFF. The CDR3 DNA sequence: TGTGCCAGCAGCGTAGATAGCGGAGACTACAATGAGCAGTTCTTC.

V is TRBV6-1 and J is TRBJ2-2; TRBD2 might be the D (6 bases). CDR1 is MNHNS and CDR2 is SASEGT in the germline V gene. The V and J ends lost 3 bases and 2 bases respectively, with 10 bases between them. The CDR3 spans 15 residues. CDR3 DNA sequence: TGTGCCAGCAGTGACCTGCGGGGTAACACCGGGGAGCTGTTTTTT. Its translation is CASSDLRGNTGELFF.

The genes are TRBV30 and TRBJ1-1; 7 bases align to TRBD1. Trimming removed 4 bases from V and 2 bases from J; junction bases left unmatched: 4. Germline CDR1 is GTSNPN and CDR2 is SVGIG (reference sequence). The CDR3 spans 13 residues. The CDR3 sequence is CAWKVGGNTEAFF. The CDR3 nucleotides are TGTGCCTGGAAAGTAGGGGGCAACACTGAAGCTTTCTTT.

This chain links TRBV4-1 with TRBJ1-3; no clear D gene. CDR3 length: 17 amino acids. Trimming removed 1 base from V and 0 bases from J, with 13 bases in between. Looked up from germline, CDR1 is MGHRA and CDR2 is YSYEKL. CDR3 amino acids: CASSQADLWASGNTIYF. CDR3 in DNA: TGCGCCAGCAGCCAAGCAGATCTCTGGGCCTCTGGAAACACCATATATTTT.

This chain joins TRBV28 and TRBJ2-7, with a possible D match to TRBD1 (6 bases). The V gene lost 6 bases and the J gene lost 7 bases, with 22 bases spanning the gap. The CDR3 is made up of 15 amino acids. Per the germline V gene, CDR1 is MDHEN and CDR2 is SYDVKM. The CDR3 is CASRSTGRGVWEQYF. The CDR3 bases are TGTGCCAGCAGATCGACAGGAAGGGGCGTTTGGGAGCAGTACTTC.

V is TRBV4-1 and J is TRBJ2-7; TRBD1 matches at 8 bases. With 3 bases clipped from V and 1 base from J, the junction kept 5 bases outside the gene matches. The length of the CDR3 is 15 residues. The germline V gene has CDR1 MGHRA and CDR2 YSYEKL. CDR3: CASSQRDRSSYEQYF. The DNA for the CDR3 is TGCGCCAGCAGCCAGAGGGACAGGTCATCCTACGAGCAGTACTTC.

The gene calls are TRBV5-4 and TRBJ2-7; 9 nucleotides line up with TRBD2. Trimming removed 2 bases from V and 2 bases from J; junction bases left unmatched: 20. CDR3 length equals 20 residues. From germline, CDR1 is SGHNT and CDR2 YYREEE (reference sequence). The CDR3 sequence: CASSFPSTPVTSGTPYEQYF. CDR3 nucleotide sequence: TGTGCCAGCAGCTTCCCATCGACACCGGTGACTAGCGGAACCCCCTACGAGCAGTACTTC.

The chain combines TRBV7-9 with TRBJ2-4; possible D gene TRBD2, 6 bases. The CDR3 runs 16 residues. Germline assignment: CDR1 SEHNR and CDR2 FQNEAQ (reference sequence). Trimming left V 1 base short and J 3 bases short, with 13 bases between. The CDR3 loop reads CASSLGRGGRKNIQYF. The CDR3 nucleotides read TGTGCCAGCAGCTTAGGGAGGGGTGGGCGCAAAAACATTCAGTACTTC.

This rearrangement joins TRBV18 to TRBJ1-2; TRBD1 agrees at 10 bases. This CDR3 contains 14 residues. Germline V lookup: CDR1 KGHSH, CDR2 LQKENI. Germline trimming cut 4 bases from V and 3 bases from J; bases unmatched to any gene: 2. CDR3 in amino acids: CASSRDRGDYGYTF. In DNA, the CDR3 is TGTGCCAGCTCACGGGACAGGGGCGACTATGGCTACACCTTC.